The sample holds one count of the clone carrying this T cell receptor (beta chain). Its specificity is unknown. Template switching with 5'RACE generated the TCR cDNA and added a universal primer site and UMIs. In TCRdb, the 5' RACE reads were re-called with MiXCR into one record per CDR3 protein. The profile shows a few hundred thousand distinct CDR3 sequences, approximately 13% of them singletons. CDR3 length: 16 amino acids. Germline CDR1 reads SGDLS; CDR2 reads YYNGEE. V lost 0 bases, J lost 0 bases, and 11 bases lay in between. This sample was included in a study of T cells after yellow fever vaccination. Whole-study results and caveats: Most clones from primary vaccination resurfaced after the booster (roughly 96% CD4, 70% to 90% CD8). The appearance of a small share of clonotypes in both CD4 and CD8 compartments was observed.

The chain combines TRBV9 with TRBJ2-3, with unresolved D. The sample in question was CD4+ T cells sorted from PBMCs, obtained 45 days after the yellow fever booster vaccination. The receptor was derived from a young man who received the YFV17D yellow fever vaccine. CDR3 bases: TGTGCCAGCAGCGTAGGAGTAGATACTAGCACAGATACGCAGTATTTT. Protein sequence: CASSVGVDTSTDTQYF.